A single sample is the source of the 8 T cell receptor beta chains below, sequenced in a study of T cells after yellow fever vaccination. In TCRdb, the 5' RACE reads were re-called with MiXCR into one record per CDR3 protein. This sample yields under 300,000 distinct CDR3 sequences, of which 6.5% to 8.5% are seen a single time; about 0.9% belongs to the top ten. Sequenced here: CD4+ T cells sorted from PBMCs, sampled 15 days after the yellow fever booster vaccination. The receptors originated from a man aged 25 to 40 who received the YFV17D yellow fever vaccine.

This chain uses TRBV11-2 with TRBJ2-1; weak D call: TRBD2 (5 bases). From germline, CDR1 is SGHAT and CDR2 FQNNGV. The V end lost 1 base, the J end lost 8 bases, and 9 bases lay between the germline ends. This CDR3 is built from 13 residues. CDR3 residues: CASSLVSAHEQFF. CDR3 coding DNA: TGTGCCAGCAGCTTAGTTAGCGCCCATGAGCAGTTCTTC.

There are many counts of this clonotype. V and J are TRBV29-1 and TRBJ2-3; D ambiguous. This CDR3 spans 14 amino acids. Between the trimmed V and J ends, which lost 6 bases and 0 bases, there was a span of 13 bases. Germline loops: CDR1 SQVTM, CDR2 ANQGSEA. CDR3 loop: CSVWRDFSTDTQYF. The CDR3 coding sequence is TGCAGCGTCTGGCGAGACTTTAGCACAGATACGCAGTATTTT.

Ten or more counts support this clonotype. The genes are TRBV20-1 and TRBJ2-3; D is uncertain. Trimming removed 3 bases from V and 2 bases from J, with 9 bases in between. Germline loops: CDR1 DFQATT, CDR2 SNEGSKA (reference sequence). The CDR3 length is 13 residues. CDR3 DNA: TGCAGTGCTAGTCTGAGTTACACAGATACGCAGTATTTT. Translation gives CSASLSYTDTQYF.

The V and J genes are TRBV12-3 or TRBV12-4 and TRBJ1-5; D is perhaps TRBD1 (6 bases). Trimming shortened V by 3 bases and J by 12 bases, and 12 bases separated the two germline ends. This CDR3 contains 12 residues. Here the CDR3 DNA reads TGTGCCAGCAGTTTGACAGGAAGACACCAGCATTTT. This translates into CASSLTGRHQHF.

This clonotype has a handful of counts. The V gene is TRBV12-3 or TRBV12-4, the J gene TRBJ2-7, with TRBD2 matching over 8 bases. This CDR3 comprises 14 residues. With 6 bases clipped from V and 3 bases from J, the junction kept 7 bases outside the gene matches. This CDR3 is CASRALSGDYEQYF. The CDR3 region has the DNA TGTGCCAGCAGAGCCCTTAGCGGGGACTACGAGCAGTACTTC.

In this sample, this clonotype turned up many times. This rearrangement joins TRBV3-1 to TRBJ2-1; no definite D call. The CDR3 sequence is 12 residues long. Germline V lookup: CDR1 LGHDT, CDR2 YNNKEL (reference sequence). The V and J ends lost 2 bases and 1 base respectively, with 0 bases between them. The CDR3 coding sequence is TGTGCCAGCAGCCAATCCTACAATGAGCAGTTCTTC. Protein: CASSQSYNEQFF.

For this clonotype: The germline gene is not matched at one end of the junction; a read error may be the cause. The gene calls are TRBV20-1 and TRBJ1-1; no definite D call. The CDR3 is made up of 17 amino acids. Per germline, CDR1 DFQATT and CDR2 SNEGSKA (reference sequence). CDR3 nucleotides: TGCTGTGCTAGAGGGTGGAGGAGGATGACGGGGAACACTGAAGCTTTCTTT. Its protein is CCARGWRRMTGNTEAFF.

The genes are TRBV7-9 and TRBJ1-1, with TRBD1 matching over 7 bases. The CDR3 has 17 residues. Germline CDR1 is SEHNR and CDR2 is FQNEAQ (reference sequence). J gave up 3 bases and V 2 bases, and 12 bases lay outside the gene matches. CDR3 loop: CASSLSGTERPHTEAFF. The CDR3 DNA reads TGTGCCAGCAGCTTATCCGGGACAGAGAGACCACACACTGAAGCTTTCTTT.